This TCR beta chain was found in a study of PD-1 blockade in mismatch repair-deficient tumors. Whole-study findings and limits: Tumor-resident clones, often undetectable pretreatment in blood, expanded then contracted after pembrolizumab.

A remark on this clone: Its specificity is unknown.

Produced via immunoSEQ multiplex PCR; TCRdb's table is partial and in-frame only. The data contain more than 40,000 clones, approximately 84% of them seen just once; the ten biggest clones take up about 8.1%. The CDR3 contains 13 residues. Germline CDR1 reads MNHEY; CDR2 reads SMNVEV (reference sequence). V dropped 6 bases and J dropped 9; count of bases not matched to a gene: 9. The rearrangement uses TRBV27 and TRBJ2-5, with TRBD2 identical over 8 bases. Source: peripheral blood, taken less than 21 weeks after starting pembrolizumab. The sequence was obtained from an adult with mismatch repair-deficient cancer. The CDR3: CASSPVTSGPQYF. The CDR3, as DNA: TGTGCCAGCAGCCCCGTCACTAGCGGTCCCCAGTACTTC.